Below, 7 T cell receptor beta chains from the same sample are listed, as sequenced in a study of blood T cell repertoires in COVID-19. Profiling relied on immunoSEQ multiplex PCR, and the TCRdb table lists in-frame clones only, not all of them. The sample carries some 290,000 clones, 81% recorded once. Sequenced: peripheral blood. The receptor set was obtained from an older woman with active or convalescent COVID-19.

The table lists this clone with a count of one. This chain connects TRBV7-7 to TRBJ2-1; D gene unclear. The V and J ends lost 2 bases and 5 bases respectively, with 10 bases between them. The CDR3 sequence is 14 residues long. Germline V lookup: CDR1 SSHAT, CDR2 FNYEAQ (reference sequence). CDR3 in DNA: TGTGCCAGCAGCTTATCGAACAATCACAATGAGCAGTTCTTC. The encoded protein is CASSLSNNHNEQFF.

This clone was seen a handful of times. The rearrangement joins TRBV24-1 to TRBJ1-5, with D unclear. The CDR3 is 16 residues long. The V and J ends lost 4 bases and 0 bases respectively, with 12 bases between them. Germline V gene data show CDR1 as KGHDR and CDR2 as SFDVKD. The CDR3 sequence: CATSDTRRCSNQPQHF. The CDR3 DNA reads TGTGCCACCAGTGACACCCGGCGGTGTAGCAATCAGCCCCAGCATTTT.

This chain uses TRBV3-1 (or the pseudogene TRBV3-2) with TRBJ2-1, with D possibly TRBD2 on 5 matching bases. Germline-derived CDR1 and CDR2 are LGHDT and YNNKEL (reference sequence). The CDR3 runs to 14 residues. Trimming shortened V by 0 bases and J by 7 bases, and 10 bases separated the two germline ends. The CDR3 DNA follows: TGTGCCAGCAGCCAAGATCTCCCGGGAAATGAGCAGTTCTTC. Translation gives CASSQDLPGNEQFF.

V is TRBV2 and J is TRBJ1-1; D is perhaps TRBD1 (5 bases). Looked up from germline, CDR1 is SNHLY and CDR2 is FYNNEI. The length of the CDR3 is 14 residues. Trimming shortened V by 7 bases and J by 0 bases, and 12 bases separated the two germline ends. The CDR3 region has the DNA TGTGCCAGCACCCCCAGGGCTATGAACACTGAAGCTTTCTTT. Protein sequence: CASTPRAMNTEAFF.

The chain carries TRBV4-3 and TRBJ1-2; tentative D call: TRBD1 (6 bases). Trimming took 0 bases from V and 3 from J, leaving 17 bases between them. This CDR3 spans 17 amino acids. Germline CDR1 and CDR2: LGHNA and YSLEER. DNA for the CDR3: TGCGCCAGCAGCCAAGATTTTTCGGGTCCAGGGGACTATGGCTACACCTTC. It yields the protein CASSQDFSGPGDYGYTF.

J is TRBJ1-1 and V is TRBV6-5, with D perhaps matching TRBD1 (6 bases). Germline-derived CDR1 and CDR2 are MNHEY and SVGAGI. V lost 0 bases and J 0 bases, leaving 11 bases between the germline ends. This CDR3 has 16 residues. CDR3: CASSYSGAGVNTEAFF. In nucleotides, the CDR3 is TGTGCCAGCAGTTACTCTGGGGCAGGGGTGAACACTGAAGCTTTCTTT.

The chain employs TRBV3-1 (or the pseudogene TRBV3-2) and TRBJ2-1, with TRBD2 identical over 10 bases. After removal of 4 bases from V and 8 bases from J, the junction contained 5 bases not matched to a gene. The CDR3 is made up of 14 amino acids. In germline, CDR1 is LGHDT, CDR2 YNNKEL (reference sequence). CDR3 protein: CASSRRAGGHEQFF. CDR3 coding DNA: TGTGCCAGCAGCCGGAGAGCGGGGGGGCATGAGCAGTTCTTC.